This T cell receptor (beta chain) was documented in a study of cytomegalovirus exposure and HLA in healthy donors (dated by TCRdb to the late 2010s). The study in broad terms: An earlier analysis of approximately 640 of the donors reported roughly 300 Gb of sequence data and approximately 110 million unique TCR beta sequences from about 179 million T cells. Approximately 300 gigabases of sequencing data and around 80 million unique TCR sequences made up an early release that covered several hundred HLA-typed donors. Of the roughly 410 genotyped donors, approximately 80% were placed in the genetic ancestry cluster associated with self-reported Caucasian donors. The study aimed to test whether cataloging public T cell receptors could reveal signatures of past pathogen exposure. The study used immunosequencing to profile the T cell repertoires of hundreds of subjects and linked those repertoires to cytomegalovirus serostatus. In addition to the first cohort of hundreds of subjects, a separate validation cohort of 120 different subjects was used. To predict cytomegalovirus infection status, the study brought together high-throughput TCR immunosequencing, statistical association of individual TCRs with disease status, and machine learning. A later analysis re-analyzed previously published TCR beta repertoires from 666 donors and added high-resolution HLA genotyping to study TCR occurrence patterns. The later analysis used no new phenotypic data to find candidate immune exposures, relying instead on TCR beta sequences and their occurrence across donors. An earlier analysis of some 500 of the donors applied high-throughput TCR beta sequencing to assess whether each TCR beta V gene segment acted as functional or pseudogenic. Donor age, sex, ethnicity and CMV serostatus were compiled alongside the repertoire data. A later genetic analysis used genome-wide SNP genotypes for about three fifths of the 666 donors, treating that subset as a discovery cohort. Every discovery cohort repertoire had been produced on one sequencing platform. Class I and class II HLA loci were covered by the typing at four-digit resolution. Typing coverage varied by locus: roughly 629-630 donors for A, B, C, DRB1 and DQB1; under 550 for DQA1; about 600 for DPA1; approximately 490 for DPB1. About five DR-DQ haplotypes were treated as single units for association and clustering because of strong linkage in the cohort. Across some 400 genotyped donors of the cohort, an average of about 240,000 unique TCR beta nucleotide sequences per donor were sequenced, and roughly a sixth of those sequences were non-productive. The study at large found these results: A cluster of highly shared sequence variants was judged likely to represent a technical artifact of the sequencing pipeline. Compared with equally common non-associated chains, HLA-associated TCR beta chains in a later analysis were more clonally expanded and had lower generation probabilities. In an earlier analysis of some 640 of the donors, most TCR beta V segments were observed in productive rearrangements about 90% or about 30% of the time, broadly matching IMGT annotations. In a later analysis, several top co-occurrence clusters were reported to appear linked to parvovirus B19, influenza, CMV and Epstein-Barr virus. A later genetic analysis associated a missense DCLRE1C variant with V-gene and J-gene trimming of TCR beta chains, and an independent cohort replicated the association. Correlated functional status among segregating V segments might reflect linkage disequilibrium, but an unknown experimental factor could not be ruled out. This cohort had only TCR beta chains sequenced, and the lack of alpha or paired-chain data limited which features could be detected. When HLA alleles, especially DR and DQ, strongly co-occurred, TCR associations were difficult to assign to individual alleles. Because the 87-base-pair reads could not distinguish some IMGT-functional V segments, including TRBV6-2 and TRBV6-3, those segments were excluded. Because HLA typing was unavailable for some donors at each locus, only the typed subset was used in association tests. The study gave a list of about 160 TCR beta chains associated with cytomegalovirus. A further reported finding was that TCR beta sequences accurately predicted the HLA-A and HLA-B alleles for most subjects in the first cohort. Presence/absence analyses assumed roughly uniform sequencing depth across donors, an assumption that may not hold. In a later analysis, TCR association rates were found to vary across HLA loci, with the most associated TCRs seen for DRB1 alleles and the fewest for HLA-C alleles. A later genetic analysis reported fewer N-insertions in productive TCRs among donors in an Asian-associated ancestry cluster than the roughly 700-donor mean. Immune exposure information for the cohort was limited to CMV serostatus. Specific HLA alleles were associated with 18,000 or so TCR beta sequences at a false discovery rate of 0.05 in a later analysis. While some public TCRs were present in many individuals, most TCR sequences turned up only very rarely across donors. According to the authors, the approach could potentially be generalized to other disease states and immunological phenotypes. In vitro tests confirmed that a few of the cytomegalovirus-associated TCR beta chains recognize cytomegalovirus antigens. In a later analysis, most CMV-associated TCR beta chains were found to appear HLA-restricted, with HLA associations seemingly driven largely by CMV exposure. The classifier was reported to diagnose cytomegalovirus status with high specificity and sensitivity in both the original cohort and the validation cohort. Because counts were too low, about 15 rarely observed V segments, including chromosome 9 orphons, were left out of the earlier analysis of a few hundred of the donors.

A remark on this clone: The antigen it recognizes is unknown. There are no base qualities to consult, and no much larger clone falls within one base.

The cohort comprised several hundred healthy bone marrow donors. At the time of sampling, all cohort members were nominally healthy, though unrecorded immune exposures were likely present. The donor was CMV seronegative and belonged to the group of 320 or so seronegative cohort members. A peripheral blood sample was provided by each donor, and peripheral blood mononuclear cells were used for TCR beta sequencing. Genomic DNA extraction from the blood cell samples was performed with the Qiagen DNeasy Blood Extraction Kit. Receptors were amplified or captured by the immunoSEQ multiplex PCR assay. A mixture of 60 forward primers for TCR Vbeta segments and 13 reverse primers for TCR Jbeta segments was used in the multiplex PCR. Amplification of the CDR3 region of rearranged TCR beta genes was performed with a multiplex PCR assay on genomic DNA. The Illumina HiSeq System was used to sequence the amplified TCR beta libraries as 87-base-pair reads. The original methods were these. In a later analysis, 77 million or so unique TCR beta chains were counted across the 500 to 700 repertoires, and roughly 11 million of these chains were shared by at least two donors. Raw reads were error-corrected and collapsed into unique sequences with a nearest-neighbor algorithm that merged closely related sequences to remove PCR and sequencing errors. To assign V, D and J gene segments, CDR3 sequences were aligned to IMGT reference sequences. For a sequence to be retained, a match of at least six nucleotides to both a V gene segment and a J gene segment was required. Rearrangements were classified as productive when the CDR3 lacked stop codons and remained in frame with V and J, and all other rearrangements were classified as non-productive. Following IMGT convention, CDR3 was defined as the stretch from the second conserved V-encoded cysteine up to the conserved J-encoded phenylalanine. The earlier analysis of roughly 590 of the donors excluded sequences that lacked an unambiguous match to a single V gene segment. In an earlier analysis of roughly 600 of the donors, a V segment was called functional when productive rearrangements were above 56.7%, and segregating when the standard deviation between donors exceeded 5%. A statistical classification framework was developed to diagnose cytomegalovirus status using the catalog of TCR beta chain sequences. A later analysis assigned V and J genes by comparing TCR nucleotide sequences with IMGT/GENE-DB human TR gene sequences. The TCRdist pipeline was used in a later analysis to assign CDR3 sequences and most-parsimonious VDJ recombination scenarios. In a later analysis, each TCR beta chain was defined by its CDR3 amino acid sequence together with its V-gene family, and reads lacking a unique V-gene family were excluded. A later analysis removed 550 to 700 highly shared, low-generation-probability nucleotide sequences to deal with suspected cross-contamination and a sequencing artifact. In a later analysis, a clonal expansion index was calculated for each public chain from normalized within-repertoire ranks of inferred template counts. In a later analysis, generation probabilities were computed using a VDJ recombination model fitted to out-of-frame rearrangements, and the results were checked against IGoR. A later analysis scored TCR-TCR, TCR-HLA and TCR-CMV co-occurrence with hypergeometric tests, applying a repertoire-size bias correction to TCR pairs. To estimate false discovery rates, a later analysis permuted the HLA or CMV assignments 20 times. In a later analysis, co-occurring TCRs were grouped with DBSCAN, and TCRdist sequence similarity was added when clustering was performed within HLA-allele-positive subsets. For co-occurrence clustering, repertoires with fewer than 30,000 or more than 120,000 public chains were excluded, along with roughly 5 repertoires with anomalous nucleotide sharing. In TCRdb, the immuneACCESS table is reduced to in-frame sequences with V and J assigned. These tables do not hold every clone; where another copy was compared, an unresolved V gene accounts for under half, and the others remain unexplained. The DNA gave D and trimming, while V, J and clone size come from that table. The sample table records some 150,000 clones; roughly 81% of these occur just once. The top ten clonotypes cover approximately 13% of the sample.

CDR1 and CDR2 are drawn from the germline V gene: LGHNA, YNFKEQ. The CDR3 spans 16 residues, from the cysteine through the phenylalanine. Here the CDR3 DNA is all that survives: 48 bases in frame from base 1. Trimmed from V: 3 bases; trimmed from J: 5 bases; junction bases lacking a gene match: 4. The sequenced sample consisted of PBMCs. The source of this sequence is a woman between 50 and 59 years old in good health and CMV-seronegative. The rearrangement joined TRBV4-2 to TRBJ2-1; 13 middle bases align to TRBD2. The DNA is TGTGCCAGCAGCCAGGCGGGGACTAGCGGGGACAATGAGCAGTTCTTC. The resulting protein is CASSQAGTSGDNEQFF.